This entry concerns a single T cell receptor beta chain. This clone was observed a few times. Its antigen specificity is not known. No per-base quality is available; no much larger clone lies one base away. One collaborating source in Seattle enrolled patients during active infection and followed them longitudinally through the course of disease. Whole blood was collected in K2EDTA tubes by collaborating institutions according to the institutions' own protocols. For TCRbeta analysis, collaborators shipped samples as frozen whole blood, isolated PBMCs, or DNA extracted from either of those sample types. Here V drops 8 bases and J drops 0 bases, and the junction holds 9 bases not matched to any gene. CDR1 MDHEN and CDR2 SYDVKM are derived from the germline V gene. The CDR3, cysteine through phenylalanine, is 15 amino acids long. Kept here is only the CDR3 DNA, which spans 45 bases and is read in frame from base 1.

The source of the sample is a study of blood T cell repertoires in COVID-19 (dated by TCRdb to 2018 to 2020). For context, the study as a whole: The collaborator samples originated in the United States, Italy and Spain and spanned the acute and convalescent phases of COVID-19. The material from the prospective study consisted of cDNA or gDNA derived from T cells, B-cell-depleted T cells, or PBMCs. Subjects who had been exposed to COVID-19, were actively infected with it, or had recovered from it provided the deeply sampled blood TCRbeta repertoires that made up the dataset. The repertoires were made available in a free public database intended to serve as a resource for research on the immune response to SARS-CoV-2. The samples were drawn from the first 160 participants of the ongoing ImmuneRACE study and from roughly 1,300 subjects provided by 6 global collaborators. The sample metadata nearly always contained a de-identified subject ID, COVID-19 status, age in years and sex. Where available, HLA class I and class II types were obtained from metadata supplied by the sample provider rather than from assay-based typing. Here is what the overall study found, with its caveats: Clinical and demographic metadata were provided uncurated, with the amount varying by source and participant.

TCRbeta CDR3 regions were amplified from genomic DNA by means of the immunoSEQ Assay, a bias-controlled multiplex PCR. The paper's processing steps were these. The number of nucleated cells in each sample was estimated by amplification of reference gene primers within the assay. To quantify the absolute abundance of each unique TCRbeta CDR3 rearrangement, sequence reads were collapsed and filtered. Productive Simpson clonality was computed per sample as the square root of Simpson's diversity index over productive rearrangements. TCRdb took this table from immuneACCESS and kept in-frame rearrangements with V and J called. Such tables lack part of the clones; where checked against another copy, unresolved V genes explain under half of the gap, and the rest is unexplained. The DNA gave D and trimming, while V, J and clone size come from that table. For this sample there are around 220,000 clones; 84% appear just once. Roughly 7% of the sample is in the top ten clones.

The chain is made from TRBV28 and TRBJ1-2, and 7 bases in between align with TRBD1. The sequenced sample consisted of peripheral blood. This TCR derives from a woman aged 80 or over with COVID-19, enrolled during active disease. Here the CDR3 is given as CASHSIGTANYGYTF. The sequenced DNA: TGTGCCAGCCACTCGATAGGGACAGCTAACTATGGCTACACCTTC.